The 26 T cell receptor beta chains listed next were all sequenced from one sample in a study of T cell changes during pregnancy in multiple sclerosis. TCRdb's table, derived via immunoSEQ multiplex PCR, lists solely in-frame clones and lacks some. Altogether 66,000 or so clones are present, just under 90% being singletons, with the ten largest covering 0.89%. The input for sequencing was peripheral blood, taken in the first trimester of pregnancy. These receptors were obtained from a female donor in good health, enrolled as a control in a pregnancy study.

This chain connects TRBV7-2 to TRBJ2-1, with 7 bases aligning to TRBD1. The V segment lost 5 bases and the J segment 7 bases; nucleotides outside the gene matches: 8. Per germline, CDR1 SGHTA and CDR2 FQGNSA. The CDR3 sequence is 14 residues long. The chain's CDR3 is CASSRSNRGNEQFF. The CDR3 region has the DNA TGTGCCAGCAGCCGTTCCAACAGGGGTAATGAGCAGTTCTTC.

This sequence joins TRBV2 and TRBJ1-1, with D perhaps matching TRBD1 (6 bases). The V end was cut by 6 bases, the J end by 1 base, with 12 bases between. Germline CDR1 reads SNHLY; CDR2 reads FYNNEI. The CDR3 is 14 amino acids. CDR3 protein: CASRFGRGNTEAFF. The CDR3, as DNA: TGTGCCAGCAGATTCGGCAGGGGGAACACTGAAGCTTTCTTT.

CDR3 protein: CASSLVGSSTDTQYF. As DNA, the CDR3 is TGCGCCAGCAGCTTGGTCGGGTCTAGCACAGATACGCAGTATTTT. The chain couples TRBV5-1 to TRBJ2-3; D is undetermined. Germline V gene sequence: CDR1 SGHRS, CDR2 YFSETQ. This CDR3 spans 15 amino acids. Trimming took 0 bases from V and 0 from J, leaving 8 bases between them.

The chain combines TRBV5-4 with TRBJ2-1; 10 nucleotides line up with TRBD2. This CDR3 comprises 15 residues. The J segment lost 7 bases and the V segment lost 2 bases, leaving 6 bases of the junction unmatched. CDR1 is SGHNT and CDR2 is YYREEE in the germline V gene (reference sequence). CDR3 residues: CASSLTAGGRNEQFF. The DNA for the CDR3 is TGTGCCAGCAGCTTAACAGCGGGGGGGCGGAATGAGCAGTTCTTC. Filled out from reference TRBV5-4 and TRBJ2-1, the complete variable domain reads ETGVTQSPTHLIKTRGQQVTLRCSSQSGHNTVSWYQQALGQGPQFIFQYYREEENGRGNFPPRFSGLQFPNYSSELNVNALELDDSALYLCASSLTAGGRNEQFFGPGTRLTVL.

The chain links TRBV6-5 to TRBJ2-7, with 8 nucleotides matching TRBD1. After removal of 5 bases from V and 7 bases from J, the junction contained 10 bases not matched to a gene. Germline V gene data show CDR1 as MNHEY and CDR2 as SVGAGI. The CDR3 consists of 14 residues. CDR3 sequence reads: CASSKGQAFEEQYF. The CDR3 region has the DNA TGTGCCAGCAGTAAGGGACAGGCGTTCGAGGAGCAGTACTTC.

The chain is built from TRBV28 and TRBJ2-5; 9 bases agree with TRBD1. V lost 5 bases to trimming and J lost 7 bases; unmatched junction nucleotides: 17. Per the germline V gene, CDR1 is MDHEN and CDR2 is SYDVKM. This CDR3 contains 17 residues. This chain's CDR3 is CASSAQRTGVWGGTQYF. The CDR3 DNA is TGTGCCAGCAGTGCACAAAGGACAGGGGTGTGGGGAGGGACCCAGTACTTC.

J is TRBJ2-7 and V is TRBV30, with D unresolved. The CDR3 covers 13 residues. Germline V gene lookup returns CDR1 GTSNPN and CDR2 SVGIG (reference sequence). The V end lost 7 bases, the J end lost 4 bases, and 17 bases lay between the germline ends. DNA of the CDR3: TGTGCCTCCCGCTGGCACGGAGAATACGAGCAGTACTTC. Protein product: CASRWHGEYEQYF.

This chain links TRBV6-5 with TRBJ2-1; D gene unclear. The V gene's germline CDR1 is MNHEY and CDR2 SVGAGI. This CDR3 spans 15 amino acids. V dropped 4 bases and J dropped 2 bases, with 12 bases sitting between them. The CDR3 spells CASSSRTPAYNEQFF. In DNA, the CDR3 is TGTGCCAGCAGTTCGAGAACCCCTGCCTACAATGAGCAGTTCTTC.

This chain joins TRBV7-9 and TRBJ1-6; D may be TRBD1 (6 bases). The CDR3 is made up of 16 amino acids. Germline CDR1 SEHNR, CDR2 FQNEAQ (reference sequence). V lost 6 bases and J lost 2, with 14 bases in between. The chain's CDR3 is CASSRIRDTYNSPLHF. CDR3 in DNA: TGTGCCAGCAGTAGAATCCGGGACACCTATAATTCACCCCTCCACTTT. Looking up the rest from reference TRBV7-9 and TRBJ1-6 gives the full variable domain: DTGVSQNPRHKITKRGQNVTFRCDPISEHNRLYWYRQTLGQGPEFLTYFQNEAQLEKSRLLSDRFSAERPKGSFSTLEIQRTEQGDSAMYLCASSRIRDTYNSPLHFGNGTRLTVT.

This clone was seen only a few times. This sequence joins TRBV29-1 and TRBJ1-4, with a possible D match to TRBD1 (6 bases). Deletions cut 4 bases from V and 5 bases from J, with 11 bases between. Germline CDR1 and CDR2: SQVTM and ANQGSEA. The CDR3 is 13 residues long. This CDR3 reads CSVVRGTNEKLFF. DNA for the CDR3: TGCAGCGTTGTAAGGGGGACGAATGAAAAACTGTTTTTT.

The rearrangement joins TRBV7-2 to TRBJ2-7; 9 bases agree with TRBD1. Germline CDR1 and CDR2: SGHTA and FQGNSA. The V and J ends lost 4 bases and 4 bases, in that order; junction bases with no gene match: 5. This CDR3 comprises 14 residues. In DNA, the CDR3 is TGTGCCAGCAGCTCGTACAGGGGGCAATACGAGCAGTACTTC. It specifies CASSSYRGQYEQYF.

This chain links TRBV4-3 with TRBJ2-5; 7 positions match TRBD1. Trimming took 3 bases from V and 2 from J; bases not matched to a gene: 6. The CDR3 sequence is 15 residues long. The V gene's germline CDR1 is LGHNA and CDR2 YSLEER. CDR3 region: CASSQSPGQQETQYF. In nucleotides, the CDR3 is TGCGCCAGCAGCCAGAGCCCGGGACAGCAAGAGACCCAGTACTTC.

The chain combines TRBV27 with TRBJ1-5; D uncertain. Between the trimmed V and J ends, which lost 8 bases and 6 bases, there was a span of 8 bases. The CDR3 spans 11 residues. Germline V gene lookup returns CDR1 MNHEY and CDR2 SMNVEV (reference sequence). In DNA, the CDR3 is TGTGCCAGCGGCCCGGGTCAGCCCCAGCATTTT. Encoded protein: CASGPGQPQHF.

The chain recombines TRBV5-6 with TRBJ2-7; TRBD1 matches at 7 bases. Germline V lookup: CDR1 SGHDT, CDR2 YYEEEE. The CDR3 spans 15 residues. After removal of 0 bases from V and 0 bases from J, the junction contained 3 bases not matched to a gene. The CDR3 bases are TGTGCCAGCAGCTTGGTGGGACAGACCTCCTACGAGCAGTACTTC. Residues: CASSLVGQTSYEQYF. Supplemented by reference TRBV5-6 and TRBJ2-7, the full variable domain reads DAGVTQSPTHLIKTRGQQVTLRCSPKSGHDTVSWYQQALGQGPQFIFQYYEEEERQRGNFPDRFSGHQFPNYSSELNVNALLLGDSALYLCASSLVGQTSYEQYFGPGTRLTVT.

The genes are TRBV30 and TRBJ1-3; 11 bases map to TRBD1. The trim removed 5 bases at V and 0 bases at J, leaving 0 bases unmatched. Germline CDR1 reads GTSNPN; CDR2 reads SVGIG (reference sequence). This CDR3 has 14 amino acids. In DNA form, the CDR3 reads TGTGCCTGGGGGACAGGGGGCTCTGGAAACACCATATATTTT. It translates to CAWGTGGSGNTIYF.

CDR3 sequence (DNA): TGTGCCAGCAGCTCCGGGACTCCGGGGAGTCAGCCCCAGCATTTT. Translated, it gives CASSSGTPGSQPQHF. The V gene is TRBV7-2, the J gene TRBJ1-5; a weak D match, TRBD1 (5 bases). Trimming stripped 4 bases from V and 6 bases from J, with 16 bases between. CDR1 SGHTA and CDR2 FQGNSA come from the germline V gene. The CDR3 is 15 amino acids.

This chain links TRBV9 with TRBJ2-7; tentative D call: TRBD1 (6 bases). The CDR3 spans 16 residues. V was shortened by 5 bases and J by 0 bases, with 18 bases between the two germline ends. CDR1 and CDR2 (germline): SGDLS, YYNGEE. The CDR3 reads CASSLGQSLSSYEQYF. The DNA of the CDR3 is TGTGCCAGCAGTCTAGGACAGTCCCTCAGCTCCTACGAGCAGTACTTC.

This chain uses TRBV4-3 with TRBJ2-1, with D perhaps matching TRBD1 (5 bases). Germline V gene data show CDR1 as LGHNA and CDR2 as YSLEER. Trimming cost V 1 base and J 6 bases, with 10 bases left between them. This CDR3 region has 14 residues. CDR3: CASSQGQGPNEQFF. CDR3 sequence (DNA): TGCGCCAGCAGCCAAGGTCAGGGCCCCAATGAGCAGTTCTTC.

The rearrangement uses TRBV5-1 and TRBJ1-2, with D maybe TRBD1 (5 bases). Trimming left V 4 bases short and J 8 bases short, with 18 bases between. CDR1 and CDR2 from the germline V gene are SGHRS and YFSETQ. The CDR3 is 14 amino acids. This CDR3 reads CASSLDRQSWGYTF. The CDR3 DNA reads as TGCGCCAGCAGCCTGGATCGACAGTCCTGGGGCTACACCTTC.

The chain carries TRBV7-2 and TRBJ1-2; D possibly corresponds to TRBD1 (6 bases). Between the trimmed V and J ends, which lost 2 bases and 8 bases, there was a span of 12 bases. Germline CDR1 is SGHTA and CDR2 is FQGNSA. This CDR3 is built from 13 residues. The CDR3 coding sequence is TGTGCCAGCAGCTTATTTCGGACAGACGGCTACACCTTC. This gives the protein CASSLFRTDGYTF.

The chain is built from TRBV19 and TRBJ1-5, with 9 nucleotides matching TRBD1. Germline CDR1 LNHDA, CDR2 SQIVND (reference sequence). The junction had 13 bases not matched to a gene; V was cut back by 7 bases and J by 6 bases. The CDR3 spans 16 residues. In nucleotides, the CDR3 is TGTGCCAGTACCCATCGACAGGGGGTAAATGGTCAGCCCCAGCATTTT. Translating it yields CASTHRQGVNGQPQHF.

This clone was recorded once. The chain employs TRBV5-1 and TRBJ1-2; 7 bases are a match to TRBD1. CDR3 length equals 14 residues. Germline CDR1 SGHRS, CDR2 YFSETQ. With 4 bases clipped from V and 2 bases from J, the junction kept 5 bases outside the gene matches. As DNA, the CDR3 is TGCGCCAGCAGCCAACGGACAGGAAACTATGGCTACACCTTC. Translation: CASSQRTGNYGYTF.

The chain joins TRBV9 to TRBJ1-4; 10 bases agree with TRBD1. The CDR3 length is 15 residues. The V gene end was trimmed by 1 base and the J gene end by 8 bases; junction bases not matched to a gene: 5. From germline, CDR1 is SGDLS and CDR2 YYNGEE. Here the CDR3 DNA reads TGTGCCAGCAGCGTATCCGGGACAGGGGTAGAAAAACTGTTTTTT. It encodes CASSVSGTGVEKLFF. The whole variable domain, remainder taken from reference TRBV9 and TRBJ1-4, is DSGVTQTPKHLITATGQRVTLRCSPRSGDLSVYWYQQSLDQGLQFLIQYYNGEERAKGNILERFSAQQFPDLHSELNLSSLELGDSALYFCASSVSGTGVEKLFFGSGTQLSVL.

V usage is TRBV10-3 and J usage is TRBJ1-5; the D is unclear. V lost 3 bases to trimming and J lost 4 bases, with 10 bases between them. The CDR3 runs to 14 residues. Germline CDR1 and CDR2: ENHRY and SYGVKD. CDR3 DNA: TGTGCCATCAGTGATCAACAGCAGAATCAGCCCCAGCATTTT. This encodes CAISDQQQNQPQHF.

The V gene is TRBV9, the J gene TRBJ2-1; TRBD2 agrees at 10 bases. Trimming cost V 4 bases and J 8 bases; bases outside gene matches: 6. This CDR3 has 14 residues. Germline V gene sequence: CDR1 SGDLS, CDR2 YYNGEE. The CDR3 DNA follows: TGTGCCAGCAGCACCTCACTAGCGGGGTATGAGCAGTTCTTC. Its translation: CASSTSLAGYEQFF. The variable domain in full, completed from reference TRBV9 and TRBJ2-1, reads DSGVTQTPKHLITATGQRVTLRCSPRSGDLSVYWYQQSLDQGLQFLIQYYNGEERAKGNILERFSAQQFPDLHSELNLSSLELGDSALYFCASSTSLAGYEQFFGPGTRLTVL.

Comments on this clone: The same CDR3 is also encoded by other DNA sequences in this sample. The genes are TRBV27 and TRBJ1-1; no definite D call. Germline V gene lookup returns CDR1 MNHEY and CDR2 SMNVEV (reference sequence). The CDR3 totals 12 residues. V lost 2 bases, J lost 5 bases, and 6 bases lay in between. CDR3 DNA: TGTGCCAGCAGTTTACGGGGAACTGAAGCTTTCTTT. It encodes CASSLRGTEAFF.